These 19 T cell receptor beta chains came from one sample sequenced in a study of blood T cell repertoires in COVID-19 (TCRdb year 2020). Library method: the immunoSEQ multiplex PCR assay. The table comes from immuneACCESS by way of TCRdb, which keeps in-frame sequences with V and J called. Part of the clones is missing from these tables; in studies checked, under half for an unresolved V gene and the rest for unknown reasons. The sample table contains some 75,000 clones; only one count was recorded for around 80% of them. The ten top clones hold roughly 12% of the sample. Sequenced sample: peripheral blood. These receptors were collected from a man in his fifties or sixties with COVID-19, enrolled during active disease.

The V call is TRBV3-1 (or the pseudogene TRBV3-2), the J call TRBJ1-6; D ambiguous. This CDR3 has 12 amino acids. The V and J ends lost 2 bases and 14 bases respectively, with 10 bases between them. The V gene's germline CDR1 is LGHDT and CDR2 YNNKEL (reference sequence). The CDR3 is CASSQLSGTLHF. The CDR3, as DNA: TGTGCCAGCAGCCAACTATCCGGGACCCTCCACTTT.

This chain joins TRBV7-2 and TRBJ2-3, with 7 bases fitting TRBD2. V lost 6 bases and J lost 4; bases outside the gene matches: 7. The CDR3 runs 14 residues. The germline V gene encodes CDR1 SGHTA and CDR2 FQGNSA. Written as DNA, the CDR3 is TGTGCCAGCAGGGGGGGAGGGAACCCAGATACGCAGTATTTT. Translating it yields CASRGGGNPDTQYF. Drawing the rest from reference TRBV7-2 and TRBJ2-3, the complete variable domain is GAGVSQSPSNKVTEKGKDVELRCDPISGHTALYWYRQSLGQGLEFLIYFQGNSAPDKSGLPSDRFSAERTGGSVSTLTIQRTQQEDSAVYLCASRGGGNPDTQYFGPGTRLTVL.

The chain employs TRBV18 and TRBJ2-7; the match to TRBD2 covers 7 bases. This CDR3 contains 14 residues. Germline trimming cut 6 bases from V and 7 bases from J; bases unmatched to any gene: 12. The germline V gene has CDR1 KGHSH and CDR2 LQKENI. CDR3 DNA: TGTGCCAGCTCTGGCGGGCGGGAGTCGTGGGAGCAGTACTTC. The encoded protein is CASSGGRESWEQYF.

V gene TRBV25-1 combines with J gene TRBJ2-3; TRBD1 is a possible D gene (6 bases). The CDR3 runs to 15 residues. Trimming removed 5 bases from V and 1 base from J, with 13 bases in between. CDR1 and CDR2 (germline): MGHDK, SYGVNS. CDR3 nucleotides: TGTGCCAGCAGTAACTTTGGGGGCCGCACAGATACGCAGTATTTT. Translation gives CASSNFGGRTDTQYF.

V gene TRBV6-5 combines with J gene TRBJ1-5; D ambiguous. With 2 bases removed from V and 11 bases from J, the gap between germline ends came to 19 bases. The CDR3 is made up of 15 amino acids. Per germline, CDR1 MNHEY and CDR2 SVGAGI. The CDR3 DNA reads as TGTGCCAGCAGTTACGCAGGAACCGCCTCATCAGCCCAGCATTTT. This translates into CASSYAGTASSAQHF.

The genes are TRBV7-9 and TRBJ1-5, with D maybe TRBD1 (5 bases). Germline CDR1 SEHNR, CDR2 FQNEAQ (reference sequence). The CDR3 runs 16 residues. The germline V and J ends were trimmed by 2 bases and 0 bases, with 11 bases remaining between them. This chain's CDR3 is CASSLQGIGSNQPQHF. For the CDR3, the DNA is TGTGCCAGCAGCTTACAGGGAATCGGTAGCAATCAGCCCCAGCATTTT.

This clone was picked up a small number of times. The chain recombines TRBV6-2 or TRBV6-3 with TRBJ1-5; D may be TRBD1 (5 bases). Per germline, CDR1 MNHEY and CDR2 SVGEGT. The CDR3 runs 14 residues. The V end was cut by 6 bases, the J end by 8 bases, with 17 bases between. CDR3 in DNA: TGTGCCAGCAGCCCCGGGACCCGGGGGGAGCCCCAGCATTTT. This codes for CASSPGTRGEPQHF.

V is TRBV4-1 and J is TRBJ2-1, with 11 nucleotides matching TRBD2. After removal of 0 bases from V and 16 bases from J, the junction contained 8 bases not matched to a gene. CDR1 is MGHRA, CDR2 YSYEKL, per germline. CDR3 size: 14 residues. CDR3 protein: CASSQDIAGGPRFF. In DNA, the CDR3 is TGCGCCAGCAGCCAAGATATAGCGGGAGGGCCGAGATTCTTC.

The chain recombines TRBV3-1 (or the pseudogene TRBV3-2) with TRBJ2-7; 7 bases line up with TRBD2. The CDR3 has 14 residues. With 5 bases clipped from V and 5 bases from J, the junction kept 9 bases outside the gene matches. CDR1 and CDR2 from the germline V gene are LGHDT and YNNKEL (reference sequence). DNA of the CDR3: TGTGCCAGCAGCGCCAGCCTAGCGGTCCACGAGCAGTACTTC. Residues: CASSASLAVHEQYF.

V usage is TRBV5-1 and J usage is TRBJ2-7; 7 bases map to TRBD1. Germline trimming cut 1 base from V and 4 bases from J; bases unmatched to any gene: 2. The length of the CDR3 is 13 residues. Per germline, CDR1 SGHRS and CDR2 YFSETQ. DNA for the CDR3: TGCGCCAGCAGCTTGCCAGGGGGATACGAGCAGTACTTC. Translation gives CASSLPGGYEQYF.

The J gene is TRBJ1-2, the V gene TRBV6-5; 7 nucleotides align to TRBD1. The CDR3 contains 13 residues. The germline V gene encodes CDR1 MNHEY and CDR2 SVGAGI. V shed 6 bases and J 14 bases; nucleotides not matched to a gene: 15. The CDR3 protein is CASSAPGTAVLTF. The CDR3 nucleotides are TGTGCCAGCAGCGCCCCCGGGACAGCCGTCTTGACCTTC.

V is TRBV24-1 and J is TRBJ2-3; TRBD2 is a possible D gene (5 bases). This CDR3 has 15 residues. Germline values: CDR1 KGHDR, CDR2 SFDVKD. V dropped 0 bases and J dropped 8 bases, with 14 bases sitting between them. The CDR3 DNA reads TGTGCCACCAGTGATTTGGGGGAGTCCACGGGTACGCAGTATTTT. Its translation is CATSDLGESTGTQYF.

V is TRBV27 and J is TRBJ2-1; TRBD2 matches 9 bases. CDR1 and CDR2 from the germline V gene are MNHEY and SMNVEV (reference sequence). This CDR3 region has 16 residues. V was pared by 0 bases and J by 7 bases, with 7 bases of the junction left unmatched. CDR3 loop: CASSLSRGRAGNEQFF. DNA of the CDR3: TGTGCCAGCAGTTTATCCCGCGGGAGGGCCGGGAATGAGCAGTTCTTC.

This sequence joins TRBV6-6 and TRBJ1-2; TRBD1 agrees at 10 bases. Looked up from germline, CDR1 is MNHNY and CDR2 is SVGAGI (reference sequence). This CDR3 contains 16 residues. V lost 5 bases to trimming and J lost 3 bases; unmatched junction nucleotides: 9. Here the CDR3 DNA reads TGTGCCAGCAGTAACCTCCGGGACAGGGGCCACTATGGCTACACCTTC. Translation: CASSNLRDRGHYGYTF.

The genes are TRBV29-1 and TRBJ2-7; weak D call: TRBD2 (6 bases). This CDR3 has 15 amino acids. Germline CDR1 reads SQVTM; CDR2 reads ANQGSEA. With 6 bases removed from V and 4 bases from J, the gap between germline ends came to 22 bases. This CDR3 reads CSVAKTSSFSYEQYF. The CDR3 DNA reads TGCAGCGTGGCGAAAACTAGCTCGTTTTCGTACGAGCAGTACTTC.

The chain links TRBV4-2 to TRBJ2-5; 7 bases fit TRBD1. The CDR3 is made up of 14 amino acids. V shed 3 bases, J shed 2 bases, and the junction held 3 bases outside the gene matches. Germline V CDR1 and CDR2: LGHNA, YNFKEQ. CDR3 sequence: CASSHGQEQETQYF. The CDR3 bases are TGTGCCAGCAGCCACGGACAGGAACAAGAGACCCAGTACTTC.

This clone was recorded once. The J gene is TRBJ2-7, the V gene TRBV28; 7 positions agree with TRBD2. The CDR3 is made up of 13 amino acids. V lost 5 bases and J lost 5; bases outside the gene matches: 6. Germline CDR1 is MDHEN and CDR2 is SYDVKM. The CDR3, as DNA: TGTGCCAGCAGTCCTAGCGGTCGTCACGAGCAGTACTTC. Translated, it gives CASSPSGRHEQYF.

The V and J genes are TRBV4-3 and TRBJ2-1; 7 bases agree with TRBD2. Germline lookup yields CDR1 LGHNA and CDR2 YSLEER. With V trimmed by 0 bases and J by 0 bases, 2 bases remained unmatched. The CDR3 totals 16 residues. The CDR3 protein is CASSQDLAVSYNEQFF. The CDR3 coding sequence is TGCGCCAGCAGCCAAGATCTAGCGGTCTCCTACAATGAGCAGTTCTTC.

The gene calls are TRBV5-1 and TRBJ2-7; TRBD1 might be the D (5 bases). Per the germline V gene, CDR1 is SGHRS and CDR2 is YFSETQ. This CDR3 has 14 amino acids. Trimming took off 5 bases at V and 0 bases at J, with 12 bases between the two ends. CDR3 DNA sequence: TGCGCCAGCAGACGCCTAGACAGCTCCTACGAGCAGTACTTC. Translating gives CASRRLDSSYEQYF.